A single sample is the source of the 12 T cell receptor beta chains below, sequenced in a study of spatial heterogeneity in lung cancer. TCRdb reprocessed the 5' RACE reads with MiXCR, giving one entry per CDR3 protein. The sample shows about 86,000 distinct CDR3 sequences, around 12% of them seen only once. Time point described: sample taken at primary tumor resection. Extraction of whole RNA from tumor, nontumor lung or frozen PBMC preceded unsorted sequencing. The sample was PBMCs, taken at surgery. Receptor source: a male donor with early-stage non-small cell lung cancer.

In this sample, this clonotype turned up many times. This chain links TRBV7-3 with TRBJ2-3; tentatively, D is TRBD2 (6 bases). Trimming cost V 1 base and J 2 bases, with 10 bases left between them. Germline assignment: CDR1 SGHTA and CDR2 FQGTGA. The CDR3 runs 15 residues. CDR3 sequence: CASSLRDFATDTQYF. CDR3 sequence (DNA): TGTGCCAGCAGCTTAAGGGACTTCGCCACAGATACGCAGTATTTT.

The chain uses TRBV20-1 and TRBJ2-7; unclear D gene. The CDR3 covers 15 residues. Germline lookup yields CDR1 DFQATT and CDR2 SNEGSKA (reference sequence). The germline V and J ends were trimmed by 0 bases and 0 bases, with 12 bases remaining between them. The CDR3 coding sequence is TGCAGTGCTAGAGATAGAACTGGCGGCTCCTACGAGCAGTACTTC. The encoded protein is CSARDRTGGSYEQYF.

This clonotype was detected a few times. The chain couples TRBV5-1 to TRBJ2-3; 7 nucleotides line up with TRBD1. J gave up 6 bases and V 3 bases, and 10 bases lay outside the gene matches. This CDR3 comprises 15 residues. The germline CDR1 and CDR2 sequences are SGHRS and YFSETQ. In DNA form, the CDR3 reads TGCGCCAGCAGCTACCGGGGACAGATTGTGGATACGCAGTATTTT. It yields the protein CASSYRGQIVDTQYF.

The table lists this clonotype with a count of one. The V and J genes are TRBV2 and TRBJ2-1, with 7 bases identical to TRBD2. CDR3 size: 13 residues. Germline assignment: CDR1 SNHLY and CDR2 FYNNEI. The ends lost 7 bases at V and 4 bases at J; junction bases unmatched: 4. CDR3: CASTAGEYNEQFF. The CDR3 bases are TGTGCCAGCACGGCGGGGGAATACAATGAGCAGTTCTTC.

The chain combines TRBV2 with TRBJ2-7, with TRBD2 identical over 10 bases. The J segment lost 3 bases and the V segment lost 5 bases, leaving 7 bases of the junction unmatched. The CDR3 totals 15 residues. Germline V gene data show CDR1 as SNHLY and CDR2 as FYNNEI. The CDR3 DNA follows: TGTGCCAGCAGTACCCAGCGGGGGGGTTTCTACGAGCAGTACTTC. Its protein product is CASSTQRGGFYEQYF.

The V gene is TRBV7-9, the J gene TRBJ2-3; D is unresolved. The CDR3 loop spans 14 amino acids. Germline V CDR1 and CDR2: SEHNR, FQNEAQ (reference sequence). Trimming shortened V by 4 bases and J by 2 bases, and 10 bases separated the two germline ends. This chain's CDR3 is CASSSPVPTDTQYF. CDR3 DNA sequence: TGTGCCAGCAGCTCCCCAGTCCCCACAGATACGCAGTATTTT.

CDR3 sequence (DNA): TGTGCCAGCACCAAACCGGGACTAGCGGTCTACGAGCAGTACTTC. Amino acids: CASTKPGLAVYEQYF. The rearrangement uses TRBV5-4 and TRBJ2-7, with 11 bases aligning to TRBD2. Per the germline V gene, CDR1 is SGHNT and CDR2 is YYREEE (reference sequence). The CDR3 contains 15 residues. The V and J ends lost 6 bases and 3 bases, in that order; junction bases with no gene match: 8.

This clonotype occurred a few times. The rearrangement uses TRBV2 and TRBJ2-2, with 10 bases lining up with TRBD2. The CDR3 is made up of 15 amino acids. CDR1 is SNHLY and CDR2 is FYNNEI in the germline V gene. The trim removed 6 bases at V and 1 base at J, leaving 2 bases unmatched. The CDR3 sequence is CASSGTSVNTGELFF. CDR3 nucleotide sequence: TGTGCCAGCAGCGGGACTAGCGTGAACACCGGGGAGCTGTTTTTT.

This clonotype was seen a handful of times. This likely comes from a read error, as the CDR3 has no conserved phenylalanine or tryptophan at its end. It is unclear where the CDR3 begins or ends on the DNA, so no DNA is shown, and the CDR3 is as TCRdb lists it. V and J are TRBV6-1 and TRBJ2-1; the table assigns TRBD2, which was not confirmed against the DNA. The CDR3 extends over 11 residues, inclusive of both ends. The germline gives CDR1 MNHNS, CDR2 SASEGT. CDR3: CASSEPGGPLL.

This sequence joins TRBV2 and TRBJ2-7; D may match TRBD1 or TRBD2 (5 bases each). CDR3 length equals 11 residues. The V gene lost 6 bases and the J gene lost 5 bases, with 8 bases spanning the gap. Germline lookup yields CDR1 SNHLY and CDR2 FYNNEI. This CDR3 is CASSPGHEQYF. The DNA of the CDR3 is TGTGCCAGCAGCCCGGGGCACGAGCAGTACTTC.

This clonotype has a handful of counts. V is TRBV7-9 and J is TRBJ1-2; weak D call: TRBD1 (6 bases). Germline V CDR1 and CDR2: SEHNR, FQNEAQ (reference sequence). The CDR3 totals 15 residues. The germline V and J ends were trimmed by 4 bases and 2 bases, with 14 bases remaining between them. The CDR3 coding sequence is TGTGCCAGCAGCTCGGCGGACAGACTGAACTATGGCTACACCTTC. It yields the protein CASSSADRLNYGYTF.

This clonotype was detected many times. The J gene is TRBJ1-2, the V gene TRBV20-1; D is uncertain. Trimming cost V 4 bases and J 3 bases, with 21 bases left between them. This CDR3 is 16 amino acids long. Germline CDR1 reads DFQATT; CDR2 reads SNEGSKA (reference sequence). The CDR3 here is CSANPREHTADYGYTF. The CDR3 DNA reads as TGCAGTGCTAACCCAAGGGAGCATACAGCTGACTATGGCTACACCTTC.